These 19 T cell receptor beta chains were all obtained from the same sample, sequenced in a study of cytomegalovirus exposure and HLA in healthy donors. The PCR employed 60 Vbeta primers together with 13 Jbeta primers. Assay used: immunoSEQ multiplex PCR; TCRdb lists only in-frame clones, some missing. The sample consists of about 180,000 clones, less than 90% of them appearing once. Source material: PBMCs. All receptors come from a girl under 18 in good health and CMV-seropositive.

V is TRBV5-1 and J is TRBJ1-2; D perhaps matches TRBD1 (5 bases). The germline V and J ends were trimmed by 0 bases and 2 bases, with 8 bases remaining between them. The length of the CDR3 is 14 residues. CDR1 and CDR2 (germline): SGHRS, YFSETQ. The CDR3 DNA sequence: TGCGCCAGCAGCTTGGGGACAACAAACTATGGCTACACCTTC. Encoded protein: CASSLGTTNYGYTF.

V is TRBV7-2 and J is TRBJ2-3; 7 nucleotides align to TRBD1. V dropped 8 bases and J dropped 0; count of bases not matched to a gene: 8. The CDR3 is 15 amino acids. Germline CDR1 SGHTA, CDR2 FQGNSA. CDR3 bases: TGTGCCAGCGGAAAAGGGGGCCAGAGCACAGATACGCAGTATTTT. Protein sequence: CASGKGGQSTDTQYF.

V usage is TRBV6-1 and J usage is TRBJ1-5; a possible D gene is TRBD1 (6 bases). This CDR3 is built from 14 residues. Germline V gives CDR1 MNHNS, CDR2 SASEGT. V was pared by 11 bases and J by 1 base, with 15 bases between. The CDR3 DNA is TGTGCCTGCAACAGGGTTGGCAGCAATCAGCCCCAGCATTTT. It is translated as CACNRVGSNQPQHF.

This CDR3 is CAISELAGGDTDTQYF. The CDR3 bases are TGTGCCATCAGTGAGTTAGCGGGAGGGGATACAGATACGCAGTATTTT. The genes are TRBV10-3 and TRBJ2-3, with 11 nucleotides matching TRBD2. Germline V gene data show CDR1 as ENHRY and CDR2 as SYGVKD. Trimming took 1 base from V and 3 from J; bases not matched to a gene: 3. The CDR3 covers 16 residues.

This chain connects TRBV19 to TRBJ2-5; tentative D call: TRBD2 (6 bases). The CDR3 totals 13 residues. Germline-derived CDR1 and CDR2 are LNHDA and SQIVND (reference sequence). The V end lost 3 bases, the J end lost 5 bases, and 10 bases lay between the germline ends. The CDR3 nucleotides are TGTGCCAGTAGTATTGGGGGGTACGAGACCCAGTACTTC. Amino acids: CASSIGGYETQYF.

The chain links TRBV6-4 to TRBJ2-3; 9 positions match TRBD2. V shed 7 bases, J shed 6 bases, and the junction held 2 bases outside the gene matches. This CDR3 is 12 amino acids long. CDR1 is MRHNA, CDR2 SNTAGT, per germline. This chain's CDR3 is CASMREGDTQYF. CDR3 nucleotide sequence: TGTGCCAGCATGCGGGAGGGGGATACGCAGTATTTT.

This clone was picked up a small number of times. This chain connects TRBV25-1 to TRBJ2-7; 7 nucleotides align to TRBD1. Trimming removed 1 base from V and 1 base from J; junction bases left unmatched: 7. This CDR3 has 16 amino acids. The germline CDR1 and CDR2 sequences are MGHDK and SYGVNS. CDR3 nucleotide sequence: TGTGCCAGCAGTGAATTCAGGGACAGTCTTTCCTACGAGCAGTACTTC. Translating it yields CASSEFRDSLSYEQYF.

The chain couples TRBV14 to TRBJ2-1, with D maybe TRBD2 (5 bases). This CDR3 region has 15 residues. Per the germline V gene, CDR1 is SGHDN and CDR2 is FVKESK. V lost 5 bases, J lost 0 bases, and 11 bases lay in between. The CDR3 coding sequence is TGTGCCAGCAGCTTCTTAGCGATCTCCTACAATGAGCAGTTCTTC. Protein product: CASSFLAISYNEQFF.

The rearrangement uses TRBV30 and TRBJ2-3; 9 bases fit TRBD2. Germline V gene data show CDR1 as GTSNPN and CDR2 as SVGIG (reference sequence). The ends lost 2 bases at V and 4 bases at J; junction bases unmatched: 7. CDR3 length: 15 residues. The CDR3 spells CAWSIVAGAADTQYF. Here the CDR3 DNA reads TGTGCCTGGAGTATCGTAGCGGGAGCCGCAGATACGCAGTATTTT.

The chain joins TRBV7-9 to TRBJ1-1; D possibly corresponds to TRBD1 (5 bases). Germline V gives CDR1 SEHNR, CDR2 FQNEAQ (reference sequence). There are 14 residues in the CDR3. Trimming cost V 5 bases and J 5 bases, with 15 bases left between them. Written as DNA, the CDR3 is TGTGCCAGCAGCCCCAGACAGAGTGGGACTGAAGCTTTCTTT. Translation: CASSPRQSGTEAFF.

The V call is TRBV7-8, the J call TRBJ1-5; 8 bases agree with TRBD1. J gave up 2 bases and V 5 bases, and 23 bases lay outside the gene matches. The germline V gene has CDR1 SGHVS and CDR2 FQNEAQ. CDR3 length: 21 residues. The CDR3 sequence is CASSPLQSGTGSLPRNQPQHF. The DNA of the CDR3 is TGTGCCAGCAGCCCCCTCCAATCCGGGACAGGCAGTTTGCCCCGCAATCAGCCCCAGCATTTT.

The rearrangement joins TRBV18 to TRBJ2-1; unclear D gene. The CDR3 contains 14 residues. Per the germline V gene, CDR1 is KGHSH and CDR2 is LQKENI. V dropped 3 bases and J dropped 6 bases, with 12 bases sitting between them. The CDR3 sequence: CASSPPSTGNEQFF. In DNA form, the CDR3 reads TGTGCCAGCTCACCCCCCTCGACGGGCAATGAGCAGTTCTTC.

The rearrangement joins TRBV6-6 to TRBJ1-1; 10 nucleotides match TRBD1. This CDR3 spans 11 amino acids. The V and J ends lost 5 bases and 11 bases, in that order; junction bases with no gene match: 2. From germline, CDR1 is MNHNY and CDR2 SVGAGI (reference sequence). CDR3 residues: CASSRTGGAFF. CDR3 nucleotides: TGTGCCAGCAGTCGGACAGGGGGTGCTTTCTTT.

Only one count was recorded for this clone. The CDR3 loop reads CASSQLGNTIYF. The CDR3 nucleotides are TGTGCCAGCAGTCAACTCGGAAACACCATATATTTT. The V and J genes are TRBV6-6 and TRBJ1-3; D unclear. Germline-derived CDR1 and CDR2 are MNHNY and SVGAGI (reference sequence). The CDR3 length is 12 residues. Trimming stripped 5 bases from V and 4 bases from J, with 6 bases between.

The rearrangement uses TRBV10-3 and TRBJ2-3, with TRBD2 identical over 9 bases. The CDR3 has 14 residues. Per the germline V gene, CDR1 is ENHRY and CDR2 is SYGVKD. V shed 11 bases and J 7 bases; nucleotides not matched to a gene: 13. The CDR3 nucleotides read TGTGCCTCAACAGCGGGAGGAGCACAGAATACGCAGTATTTT. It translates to CASTAGGAQNTQYF.

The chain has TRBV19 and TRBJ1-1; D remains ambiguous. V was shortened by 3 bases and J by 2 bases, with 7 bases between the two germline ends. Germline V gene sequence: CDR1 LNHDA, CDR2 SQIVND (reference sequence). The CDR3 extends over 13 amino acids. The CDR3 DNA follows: TGTGCCAGTAGTATTCAAGCCAACACTGAAGCTTTCTTT. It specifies CASSIQANTEAFF.

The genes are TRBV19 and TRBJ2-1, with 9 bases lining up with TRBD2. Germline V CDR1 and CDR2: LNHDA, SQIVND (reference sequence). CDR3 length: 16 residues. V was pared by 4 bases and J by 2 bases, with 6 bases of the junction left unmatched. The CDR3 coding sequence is TGTGCCAGTAGTAGCCCGCCTAGCGGGACCTACAATGAGCAGTTCTTC. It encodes CASSSPPSGTYNEQFF. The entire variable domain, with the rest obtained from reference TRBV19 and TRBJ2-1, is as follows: DGGITQSPKYLFRKEGQNVTLSCEQNLNHDAMYWYRQDPGQGLRLIYYSQIVNDFQKGDIAEGYSVSREKKESFPLTVTSAQKNPTAFYLCASSSPPSGTYNEQFFGPGTRLTVL.

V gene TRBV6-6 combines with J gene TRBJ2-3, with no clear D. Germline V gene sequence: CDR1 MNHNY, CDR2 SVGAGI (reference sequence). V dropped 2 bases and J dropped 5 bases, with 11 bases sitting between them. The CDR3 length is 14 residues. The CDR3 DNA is TGTGCCAGCAGTTACGACTTAGGTAGAGATACGCAGTATTTT. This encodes CASSYDLGRDTQYF.

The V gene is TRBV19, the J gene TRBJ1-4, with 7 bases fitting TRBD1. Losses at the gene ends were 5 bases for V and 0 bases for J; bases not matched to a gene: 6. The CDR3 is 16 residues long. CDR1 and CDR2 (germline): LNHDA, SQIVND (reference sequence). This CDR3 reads CASSQRDRATNEKLFF. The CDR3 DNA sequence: TGTGCCAGTAGTCAAAGGGACAGAGCAACTAATGAAAAACTGTTTTTT.